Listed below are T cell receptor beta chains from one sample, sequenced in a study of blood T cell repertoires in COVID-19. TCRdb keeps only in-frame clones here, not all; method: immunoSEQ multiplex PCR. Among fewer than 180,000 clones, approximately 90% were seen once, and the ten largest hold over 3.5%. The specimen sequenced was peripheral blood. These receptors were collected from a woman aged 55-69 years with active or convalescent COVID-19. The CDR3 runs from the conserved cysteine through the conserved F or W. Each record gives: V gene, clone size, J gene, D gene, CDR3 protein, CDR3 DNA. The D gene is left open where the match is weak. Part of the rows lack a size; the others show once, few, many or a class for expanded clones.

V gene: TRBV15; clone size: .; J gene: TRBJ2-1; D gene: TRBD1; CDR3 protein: CATSRQGADHNEQFF; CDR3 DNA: TGTGCCACCTCCCGACAGGGGGCTGATCACAATGAGCAGTTCTTC
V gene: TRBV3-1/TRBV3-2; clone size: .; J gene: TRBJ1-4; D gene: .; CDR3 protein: CASPTHRPSGFRRKKLFF; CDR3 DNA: TGTGCCAGCCCTACCCACCGTCCCTCGGGATTTCGTAGGAAAAAACTGTTTTTT
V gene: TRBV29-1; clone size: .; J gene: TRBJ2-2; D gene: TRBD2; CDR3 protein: CSVKRGRDTGELFF; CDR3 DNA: TGCAGCGTAAAGCGGGGAAGGGACACCGGGGAGCTGTTTTTT
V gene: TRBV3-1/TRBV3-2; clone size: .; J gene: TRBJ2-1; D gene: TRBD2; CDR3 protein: CASSLLRGGSAEQFF; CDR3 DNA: TGTGCCAGCAGCCTTTTACGGGGGGGTTCAGCCGAGCAGTTCTTC
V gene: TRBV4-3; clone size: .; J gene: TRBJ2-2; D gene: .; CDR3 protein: CASSQGSQTGELFF; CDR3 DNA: TGCGCCAGCAGCCAAGGTTCCCAGACCGGGGAGCTGTTTTTT
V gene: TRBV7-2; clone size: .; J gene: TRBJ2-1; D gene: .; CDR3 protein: CASSSRVVTYNEQFF; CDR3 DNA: TGTGCCAGCAGCTCCAGGGTGGTTACTTACAATGAGCAGTTCTTC
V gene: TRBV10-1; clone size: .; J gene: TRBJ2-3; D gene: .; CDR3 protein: CASSESGGAVDTQYF; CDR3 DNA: TGCGCCAGCAGTGAGTCTGGAGGGGCCGTAGATACGCAGTATTTT
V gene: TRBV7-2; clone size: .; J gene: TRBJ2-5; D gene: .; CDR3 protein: CASSVGLGSGETQYF; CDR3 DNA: TGTGCCAGCAGCGTAGGATTGGGGAGTGGAGAGACCCAGTACTTC
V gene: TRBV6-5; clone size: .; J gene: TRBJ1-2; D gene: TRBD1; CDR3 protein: CASSYSFGQDYGYTF; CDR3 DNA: TGTGCCAGCAGTTACTCTTTCGGACAGGACTATGGCTACACCTTC
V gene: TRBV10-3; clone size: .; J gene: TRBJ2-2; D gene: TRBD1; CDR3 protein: CAIRAGGSNTGELFF; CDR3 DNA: TGTGCCATCAGGGCAGGGGGCTCCAACACCGGGGAGCTGTTTTTT
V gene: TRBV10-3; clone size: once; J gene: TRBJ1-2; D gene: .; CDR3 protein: CAIAEKENYGYTF; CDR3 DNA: TGTGCCATCGCGGAAAAGGAAAACTATGGCTACACCTTC
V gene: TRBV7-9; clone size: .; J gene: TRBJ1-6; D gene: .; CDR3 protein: CASSSGHSSYNSPLHF; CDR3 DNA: TGTGCCAGCAGCTCGGGACACAGCTCCTATAATTCACCCCTCCACTTT
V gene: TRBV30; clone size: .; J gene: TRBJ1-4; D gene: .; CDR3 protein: CAWGGQAYEKLFF; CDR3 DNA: TGTGCCTGGGGGGGACAAGCTTATGAAAAACTGTTTTTT
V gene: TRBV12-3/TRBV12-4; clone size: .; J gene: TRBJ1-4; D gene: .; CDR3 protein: CASSSHDNEKLFF; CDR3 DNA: TGTGCCAGCAGTTCACATGATAATGAAAAACTGTTTTTT
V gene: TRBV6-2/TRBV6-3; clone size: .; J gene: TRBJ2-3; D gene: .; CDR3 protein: CASSYGTGFQYF; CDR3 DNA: TGTGCCAGCAGTTATGGAACGGGGTTTCAGTATTTT
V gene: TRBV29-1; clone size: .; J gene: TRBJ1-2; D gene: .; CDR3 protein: CSVARDTNYGYTF; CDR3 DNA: TGCAGCGTTGCCAGGGATACTAACTATGGCTACACCTTC
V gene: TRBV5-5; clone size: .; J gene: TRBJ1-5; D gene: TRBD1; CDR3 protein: CASSWGTGGSNQPQHF; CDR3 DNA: TGTGCCAGCAGCTGGGGGACAGGGGGAAGCAATCAGCCCCAGCATTTT
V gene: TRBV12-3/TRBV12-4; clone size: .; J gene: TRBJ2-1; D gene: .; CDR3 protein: CASSFNNEQFF; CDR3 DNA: TGTGCCAGCAGTTTCAACAATGAGCAGTTCTTC
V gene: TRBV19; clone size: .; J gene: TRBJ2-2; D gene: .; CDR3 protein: CASSFQPGQPGELFF; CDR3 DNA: TGTGCCAGTAGTTTCCAACCGGGACAACCCGGGGAGCTGTTTTTT
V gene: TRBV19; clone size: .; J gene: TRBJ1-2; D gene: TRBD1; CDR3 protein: CATRQGANYGYTF; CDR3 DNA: TGTGCCACCAGACAGGGGGCTAACTATGGCTACACCTTC
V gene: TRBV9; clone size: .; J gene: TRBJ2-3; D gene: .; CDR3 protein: CASTGGLGTDTQYF; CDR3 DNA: TGTGCCAGCACCGGGGGGCTAGGCACAGATACGCAGTATTTT
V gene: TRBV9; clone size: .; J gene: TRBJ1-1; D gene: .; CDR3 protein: CASSEVTQGEAFF; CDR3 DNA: TGTGCCAGCAGCGAAGTGACGCAGGGTGAAGCTTTCTTT
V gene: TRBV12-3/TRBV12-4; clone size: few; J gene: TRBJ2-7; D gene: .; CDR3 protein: CASSLGVSYEQYF; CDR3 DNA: TGTGCCAGCAGTTTAGGTGTATCCTACGAGCAGTACTTC
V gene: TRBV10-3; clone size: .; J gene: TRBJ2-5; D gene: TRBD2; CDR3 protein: CAISESLAGGRETQYF; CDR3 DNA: TGTGCCATCAGTGAGTCCCTAGCGGGGGGGCGAGAGACCCAGTACTTC
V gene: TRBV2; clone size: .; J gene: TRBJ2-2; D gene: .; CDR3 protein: CASFIEGAGELFF; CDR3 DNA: TGTGCCAGCTTTATTGAAGGGGCCGGGGAGCTGTTTTTT
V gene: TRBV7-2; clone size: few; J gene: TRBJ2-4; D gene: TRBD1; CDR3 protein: CASSPGTDKNIQYF; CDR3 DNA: TGTGCCAGCAGCCCAGGGACAGACAAAAACATTCAGTACTTC
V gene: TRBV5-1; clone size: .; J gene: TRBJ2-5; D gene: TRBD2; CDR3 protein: CASSLELAGGPQYF; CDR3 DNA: TGCGCCAGCAGCTTGGAACTAGCGGGGGGACCCCAGTACTTC
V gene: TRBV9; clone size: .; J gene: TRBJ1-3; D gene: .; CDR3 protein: CASSTQAYSGNTIYF; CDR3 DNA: TGTGCCAGCAGCACCCAAGCGTACTCTGGAAACACCATATATTTT
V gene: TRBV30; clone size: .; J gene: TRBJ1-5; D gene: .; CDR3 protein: CAWSWRAFSNQPQHF; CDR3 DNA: TGTGCCTGGAGTTGGCGGGCGTTTAGCAATCAGCCCCAGCATTTT
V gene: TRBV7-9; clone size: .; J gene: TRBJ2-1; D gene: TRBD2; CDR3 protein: CASSPRRTSGGENEQFF; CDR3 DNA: TGTGCCAGCAGCCCTCGGCGAACTAGCGGGGGGGAAAATGAGCAGTTCTTC
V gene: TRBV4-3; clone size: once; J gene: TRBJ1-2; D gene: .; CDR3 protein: CASSDRDTSNYGYTF; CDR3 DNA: TGCGCCAGCAGCGACCGGGACACTTCTAACTATGGCTACACCTTC
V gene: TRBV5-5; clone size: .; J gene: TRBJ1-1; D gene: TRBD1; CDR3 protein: CASSWTGGGSEAFF; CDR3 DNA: TGTGCCAGCAGCTGGACAGGGGGCGGGAGTGAAGCTTTCTTT
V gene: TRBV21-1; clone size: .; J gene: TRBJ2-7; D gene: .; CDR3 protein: CASSIRVDYEQYF; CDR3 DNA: TGTGCCAGCAGCATCCGGGTGGACTACGAGCAGTACTTC
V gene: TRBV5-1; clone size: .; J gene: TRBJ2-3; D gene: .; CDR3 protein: CASSPSTADTQYF; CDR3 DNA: TGCGCCAGCAGCCCATCGACAGCAGATACGCAGTATTTT
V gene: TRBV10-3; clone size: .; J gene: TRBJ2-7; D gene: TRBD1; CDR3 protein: CAISAPGQGTYEQYF; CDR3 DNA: TGTGCCATCAGTGCACCGGGACAGGGGACCTACGAGCAGTACTTC
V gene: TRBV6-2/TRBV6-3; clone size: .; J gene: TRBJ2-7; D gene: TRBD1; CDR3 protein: CASSIDRAYEQYF; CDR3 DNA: TGTGCCAGCAGCATCGACAGGGCCTACGAGCAGTACTTC
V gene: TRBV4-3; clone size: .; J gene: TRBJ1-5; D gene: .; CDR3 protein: CASSQDPLQPQHF; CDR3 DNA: TGCGCCAGCAGCCAAGATCCCCTCCAGCCCCAGCATTTT
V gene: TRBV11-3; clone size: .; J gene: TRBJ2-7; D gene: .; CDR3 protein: CASSLVSSPEQYF; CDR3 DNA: TGTGCCAGCAGCTTAGTTAGCAGCCCCGAGCAGTACTTC
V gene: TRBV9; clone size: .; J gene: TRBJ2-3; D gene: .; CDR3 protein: CASSVERGGETDTQYF; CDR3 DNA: TGTGCCAGCAGCGTAGAGAGGGGGGGCGAGACAGATACGCAGTATTTT
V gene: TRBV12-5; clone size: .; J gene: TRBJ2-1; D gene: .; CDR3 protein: CASGLGTVYNEQFF; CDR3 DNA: TGTGCTAGTGGTTTGGGGACAGTATACAATGAGCAGTTCTTC
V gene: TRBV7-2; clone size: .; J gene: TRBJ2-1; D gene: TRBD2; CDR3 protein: CASSPGLAGDEQFF; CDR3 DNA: TGTGCCAGCAGCCCGGGACTAGCCGGCGATGAGCAGTTCTTC
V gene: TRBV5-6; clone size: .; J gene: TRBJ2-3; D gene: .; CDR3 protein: CASSLVGQGNTQYF; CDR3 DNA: TGTGCCAGCAGCTTGGTTGGGCAGGGGAATACGCAGTATTTT
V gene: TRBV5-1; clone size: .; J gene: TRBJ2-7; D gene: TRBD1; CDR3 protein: CASSQTGDSYEQYF; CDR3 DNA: TGCGCCAGCAGCCAGACAGGGGACTCCTACGAGCAGTACTTC
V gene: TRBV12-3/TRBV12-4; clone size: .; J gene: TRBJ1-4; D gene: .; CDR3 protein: CASSFLEKLFF; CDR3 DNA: TGTGCCAGCAGTTTCCTGGAAAAACTGTTTTTT
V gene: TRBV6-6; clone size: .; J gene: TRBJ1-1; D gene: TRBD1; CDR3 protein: CASSFETGTGKAEAFF; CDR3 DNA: TGTGCCAGCAGTTTCGAAACCGGGACAGGGAAGGCTGAAGCTTTCTTT
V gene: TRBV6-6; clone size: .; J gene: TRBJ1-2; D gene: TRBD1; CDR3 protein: CASSQSSTGQGSGGYTF; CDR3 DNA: TGTGCCAGCAGTCAGTCTAGTACTGGACAGGGAAGTGGTGGCTACACCTTC
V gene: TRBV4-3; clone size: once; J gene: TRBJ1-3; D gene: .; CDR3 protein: CASSQEPPGSGNTIYF; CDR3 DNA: TGCGCCAGCAGCCAAGAACCCCCGGGCTCTGGAAACACCATATATTTT